The T cell receptor (beta chain) under discussion was sequenced for a study of blood T cell repertoires in COVID-19. Generated by immunoSEQ multiplex PCR, the TCRdb table keeps only in-frame clones and is missing some. The sample carries tens of thousands of clones, roughly 84% recorded once. Trimming removed 4 bases from V and 1 base from J, with 13 bases in between. The CDR3 has 15 residues. CDR1 is LNHDA and CDR2 is SQIVND in the germline V gene (reference sequence). Sequences were obtained from peripheral blood. This rearrangement joins TRBV19 to TRBJ1-1; tentatively, D is TRBD1 (6 bases). The sequence was obtained from a man older than 75 with acute or convalescent COVID-19. In DNA, the CDR3 is TGTGCCAGTAGTAGACTCAGGGGCAAGAACACTGAAGCTTTCTTT. Protein: CASSRLRGKNTEAFF.